This T cell receptor beta chain appears in the sequencing data of a study of T cells expressing NK-cell markers (TCRdb year 2020). About the study as a whole: Under ten donors provided sorted CD3+CD56+NKG2C+, CD3+CD56+NKG2C- and CD3+CD56-NKG2C+ T-cell subsets, whose TCR beta-chain repertoires were profiled. Seven of the eight sequenced donors were HCMV-seropositive and one was HCMV-seronegative. The study sequenced eight donors, all healthy volunteers chosen at random: three men and five women. Illumina HiSeq 2000/2500, MiSeq or NextSeq was used to sequence libraries as 2 x 150 bp reads. General conclusions and limits of the study: Whether the expanded NKG2C-expressing T cell clones were specific for HCMV antigens was left unclear. Those dominant clonotypes were again the most abundant among CD3+CD56-NKG2C+ cells in a handful of donors, at about 25-65%. For five or six donors, the dominant CD3+CD56+NKG2C+ clonotypes were among the top 10 CD8+ clonotypes and accounted for roughly 1.0-8% of CD8+ T cells.

In regard to this clonotype: Which antigen it targets is not known.

HCMV serostatus was determined by detecting HCMV-specific IgG in serum with a commercial ELISA kit. Ficoll density gradient centrifugation was used to isolate peripheral blood mononuclear cells from blood. TCRdb shows the sequencer as Illumina HiSeq 2000. The TCR beta cDNA libraries were made using 5'RACE template switching, a step that added both a universal primer site and unique molecular identifiers. Priming for cDNA synthesis came from the TCR beta constant segment, and two successive PCR amplification steps followed. The authors' pipeline ran thus. MIGEC was used to demultiplex reads and group reads by UMI, and MiTCR was used to assemble and quantify clonotypes. To remove erroneous sequences, TCR cDNA sequences were retained only when supported by two or more reads. The tcR package was used for downstream repertoire analysis, and clonotypes were matched between fractions using CDR3 nucleotide sequence together with V segment. VDJmatch was used to annotate antigen specificity against VDJdb, with one amino acid substitution allowed in CDR3. Following reprocessing of the reads by TCRdb, the data hold one row per CDR3 protein sequence and no DNA is available. In this record, the V and J calls reflect TCRdb's handling and not the investigators' own analysis. This sample's table carries about 150,000 distinct CDR3 sequences. Of the sample, 20% to 25% falls within the top ten clones.

The germline V gene (reference sequence) specifies SGHNT as CDR1 and YYREEE as CDR2. From the cysteine through the phenylalanine, the CDR3 covers 15 amino acids. The protein alone is recorded here. The TCR was taken from a man between 18 and 69 years old in good health. The rearrangement combines TRBV5-4 with TRBJ2-3; the D gene TCRdb calls, TRBD2, cannot be checked with no DNA. Sequenced: blood T cells: a sorted CD56 or NKG2C T cell subset, CD4+ or CD8+ T cells, or bulk PBMC T cells (not recorded which). CDR3 sequence: CASSPGLAEADTQYF. This CDR3, with the reference TRBV5-4 and TRBJ2-3 proteins standing in past its ends, gives the full variable domain ETGVTQSPTHLIKTRGQQVTLRCSSQSGHNTVSWYQQALGQGPQFIFQYYREEENGRGNFPPRFSGLQFPNYSSELNVNALELDDSALYLCASSPGLAEADTQYFGPGTRLTVL.